This section outlines one T cell receptor beta chain sequence together with its context. The antigen is unknown. In building TCR beta libraries, iRepertoire HTBI primers were used together with Arm-PCR of CDR3 regions. TCRdb reprocessed the multiplex PCR reads via MiXCR and lists one record per CDR3 protein. The sample yields under 350,000 distinct CDR3 sequences, around a fifth seen once. CDR1 is LGHNA, CDR2 YSLEER, per germline. Deletions cut 0 bases from V and 4 bases from J, with 9 bases between. This CDR3 is 15 amino acids long. The sample belongs to a study of regulatory T cells in long-lasting Graves disease. Study in general: Disease was considered persistent Graves' disease after over 5 years of antithyroid drugs (with positive TSH receptor antibodies).

Time point noted: persistent/refractory GD, antithyroid drugs over 5 years with positive TRAb. PBMC-extracted RNA yielded the TCR library. Study outcomes and limitations: Sampling was limited to peripheral blood rather than thyroid tissue. Whereas approximately 950 public clonotypes were shared by new patients, persistent patients shared more, at about 2,500.

The sample in question was peripheral blood mononuclear cells (PBMCs), obtained when the disease was refractory, from a patient treated with antithyroid drugs. The V and J genes are TRBV4-3 and TRBJ2-2; D gene ambiguous. This receptor was taken from a female donor with Graves disease. CDR3: CASSQDRHGTGELFF. In DNA, the CDR3 is TGCGCCAGCAGCCAAGATCGTCATGGCACCGGGGAGCTGTTTTTT.